The next 31 T cell receptor beta chains were all read from a single sample in a study of T cells after yellow fever vaccination. Each CDR3 protein is one row after TCRdb ran MiXCR on the 5' RACE reads. The sample yields 310,000 or so distinct CDR3 sequences, around 7% seen once. The sequences come from PBMCs, collected around 45 days after the first yellow fever vaccination. Receptors originate from a man between 18 and 35 years old who received the YFV17D yellow fever vaccine.

The CDR3 nucleotides read TGTGCCAGCACCCGGGCACAACTTAACTCTGGGGCCAACGTCCTGACTTTC. This encodes CASTRAQLNSGANVLTF. This chain joins TRBV2 and TRBJ2-6; the D is unclear. The germline gives CDR1 SNHLY, CDR2 FYNNEI. The CDR3 length is 17 residues. Trimming left V 7 bases short and J 0 bases short, with 16 bases between.

The rearrangement joins TRBV20-1 to TRBJ2-7, with 12 bases fitting TRBD2. Germline trimming cut 6 bases from V and 6 bases from J; bases unmatched to any gene: 9. CDR1 is DFQATT, CDR2 SNEGSKA, per germline (reference sequence). This CDR3 spans 14 amino acids. As DNA, the CDR3 is TGCAGTGCCCCCTCGGGACTAGCGGGCCTCGAGCAGTACGTC. Its translation: CSAPSGLAGLEQYV.

This clonotype was seen a few times. As DNA, the CDR3 is TGTGCCAGCAGCTTAGGGGGGGCGTCACCCCTCCACTTT. This translates into CASSLGGASPLHF. The rearrangement joins TRBV7-2 to TRBJ1-6, with TRBD1 as a possible D gene (6 bases). The germline V and J ends were trimmed by 1 base and 10 bases, with 8 bases remaining between them. This CDR3 spans 13 amino acids. The germline V gene has CDR1 SGHTA and CDR2 FQGNSA.

In its sample, this clonotype was seen a few times. This chain joins TRBV5-6 and TRBJ1-1; D ambiguous. From germline, CDR1 is SGHDT and CDR2 YYEEEE. The CDR3 contains 14 residues. V shed 4 bases and J shed 3 bases, with 13 bases lying between them. The DNA of the CDR3 is TGTGCCAGCAGCCCTACCCCTGGGGACACTGAAGCTTTCTTT. This gives the protein CASSPTPGDTEAFF.

The V and J genes are TRBV6-4 and TRBJ2-5, with D perhaps TRBD2 (5 bases). Between the trimmed V and J ends, which lost 6 bases and 5 bases, there was a span of 22 bases. The CDR3 has 16 residues. Germline V lookup: CDR1 MRHNA, CDR2 SNTAGT. CDR3 in amino acids: CASSAPVGAPRETQYF. The CDR3 DNA reads TGTGCCAGCAGCGCCCCTGTGGGAGCCCCCCGTGAGACCCAGTACTTC.

This clonotype has a count of ten or more. The chain uses TRBV4-3 and TRBJ2-7; D ambiguous. V dropped 1 base and J dropped 0 bases, with 7 bases sitting between them. Germline V CDR1 and CDR2: LGHNA, YSLEER. The CDR3 consists of 14 residues. CDR3 DNA sequence: TGCGCCAGCAGCCAAGGGGCTAGCTCCTACGAGCAGTACTTC. Protein sequence: CASSQGASSYEQYF.

The chain couples TRBV6-5 to TRBJ2-5; unclear D gene. The CDR3 consists of 12 residues. Per germline, CDR1 MNHEY and CDR2 SVGAGI. Trimming pared 10 bases from V and 4 bases from J, leaving 13 bases between. CDR3 sequence (DNA): TGTGCCACCCTCGGTGACCTAGAGACCCAGTACTTC. Translation gives CATLGDLETQYF.

V usage is TRBV3-1 and J usage is TRBJ1-2; possibly TRBD1 for D (5 bases). The germline V gene has CDR1 LGHDT and CDR2 YNNKEL (reference sequence). Trimming left V 3 bases short and J 7 bases short, with 18 bases between. The CDR3 covers 15 residues. CDR3 nucleotides: TGTGCCAGCAGCCATCCTGGGGCTGGGCACAGTGGCTACACCTTC. Translated, it gives CASSHPGAGHSGYTF. The entire variable domain, with the rest obtained from reference TRBV3-1 and TRBJ1-2, is as follows: DTAVSQTPKYLVTQMGNDKSIKCEQNLGHDTMYWYKQDSKKFLKIMFSYNNKELIINETVPNRFSPKSPDKAHLNLHINSLELGDSAVYFCASSHPGAGHSGYTFGSGTRLTVV.

The chain combines TRBV6-5 with TRBJ1-1; the match to TRBD1 covers 8 bases. Germline CDR1 is MNHEY and CDR2 is SVGAGI. Unmatched junction bases numbered 6, after V lost 4 bases and J lost 11 bases. The CDR3 spans 12 residues. DNA of the CDR3: TGTGCCAGCAGTTCAACAGGGGGAATGGCTTTCTTT. This translates into CASSSTGGMAFF.

This clonotype was seen only a few times. The V call is TRBV6-5, the J call TRBJ1-2; D uncertain. The V end was cut by 4 bases, the J end by 5 bases, with 11 bases between. There are 13 residues in the CDR3. Germline V gene lookup returns CDR1 MNHEY and CDR2 SVGAGI. As DNA, the CDR3 is TGTGCCAGCAGTTTCGGGGAGCGATATGGCTACACCTTC. Encoded protein: CASSFGERYGYTF.

The chain couples TRBV5-5 to TRBJ1-1; no firm D call. Looked up from germline, CDR1 is SGHKS and CDR2 is YYEKEE (reference sequence). Trimming took 6 bases from V and 11 from J, leaving 20 bases between them. CDR3 size: 13 residues. The CDR3 nucleotides read TGTGCCAGCAACCTCGCCTCCGGGGTAGGCGCTTTCTTT. Protein: CASNLASGVGAFF. The full variable domain, with the rest looked up from reference TRBV5-5 and TRBJ1-1, is DAGVTQSPTHLIKTRGQQVTLRCSPISGHKSVSWYQQVLGQGPQFIFQYYEKEERGRGNFPDRFSARQFPNYSSELNVNALLLGDSALYLCASNLASGVGAFFGQGTRLTVV.

Only one count was recorded for this clonotype. The chain recombines TRBV6-2 or TRBV6-3 with TRBJ2-3; TRBD2 agrees at 10 bases. Per the germline V gene, CDR1 is MNHEY and CDR2 is SVGEGT. The CDR3 spans 16 residues. V was clipped by 6 bases and J by 1 base; unmatched bases: 7. The CDR3 coding sequence is TGTGCCAGCAGATCCCGGCTAGCGGGGGGCACAGATACGCAGTATTTT. Its translation is CASRSRLAGGTDTQYF.

This clonotype was counted only a few times. The chain uses TRBV4-1 and TRBJ1-2; TRBD1 matches 9 bases. The ends lost 1 base at V and 7 bases at J; junction bases unmatched: 4. The CDR3 totals 14 residues. CDR1 is MGHRA, CDR2 YSYEKL, per germline. CDR3 in amino acids: CASSQVGQGRGYTF. CDR3 nucleotides: TGCGCCAGCAGCCAAGTGGGACAGGGACGTGGCTACACCTTC.

The chain carries TRBV4-3 and TRBJ1-2; no clear D gene. V lost 0 bases and J lost 10, with 12 bases in between. Germline lookup yields CDR1 LGHNA and CDR2 YSLEER. The CDR3 spans 13 residues. For the CDR3, the DNA is TGCGCCAGCAGCCAAGAAATGGGCAGATCCTACACCTTC. Protein product: CASSQEMGRSYTF.

The chain recombines TRBV7-2 with TRBJ2-1; D not resolved. This CDR3 has 13 amino acids. Germline V CDR1 and CDR2: SGHTA, FQGNSA. Trimming took off 1 base at V and 7 bases at J, with 8 bases between the two ends. The CDR3 nucleotides read TGTGCCAGCAGCTTAGAGCAGGTGAATGAGCAGTTCTTC. Its translation: CASSLEQVNEQFF.

This clonotype appeared many times. V is TRBV27 and J is TRBJ2-7; possible D gene TRBD2, 5 bases. The CDR3 totals 15 residues. Trimming shortened V by 1 base and J by 5 bases, and 15 bases separated the two germline ends. Germline CDR1 is MNHEY and CDR2 is SMNVEV (reference sequence). The CDR3 sequence is CASSLYALAGNEQYF. CDR3 coding DNA: TGTGCCAGCAGTTTATACGCCCTAGCTGGGAACGAGCAGTACTTC.

The rearrangement joins TRBV7-2 to TRBJ1-2; no clear D gene. The V gene's germline CDR1 is SGHTA and CDR2 FQGNSA. The CDR3 is made up of 11 amino acids. V lost 3 bases, J lost 8 bases, and 7 bases lay in between. The CDR3 bases are TGTGCCAGCAGCTTCCGGCTAGGCTACACCTTC. Encoded protein: CASSFRLGYTF.

In its sample, this clonotype was seen many times. The V call is TRBV12-3 or TRBV12-4, the J call TRBJ2-3; D is perhaps TRBD1 or TRBD2 (5 bases each). Trimming cost V 3 bases and J 1 base, with 11 bases left between them. The CDR3 runs to 15 residues. The chain's CDR3 is CASSFWGIRTDTQYF. CDR3 DNA: TGTGCCAGCAGTTTCTGGGGGATCCGCACAGATACGCAGTATTTT.

There are many counts of this clonotype. This rearrangement joins TRBV7-2 to TRBJ2-2; either TRBD1 or TRBD2 may supply D (5 bases each). The V gene's germline CDR1 is SGHTA and CDR2 FQGNSA. The CDR3 sequence is 17 residues long. Trimming stripped 1 base from V and 1 base from J, with 13 bases between. CDR3 DNA sequence: TGTGCCAGCAGCTTAGGTTTGGGACCAAAGAACACCGGGGAGCTGTTTTTT. It specifies CASSLGLGPKNTGELFF.

The V and J genes are TRBV7-2 and TRBJ1-3; D unclear. There are 14 residues in the CDR3. V dropped 7 bases and J dropped 0 bases, with 10 bases sitting between them. Germline CDR1 SGHTA, CDR2 FQGNSA. The CDR3 spells CASKSGYSGNTIYF. The CDR3 bases are TGTGCCAGCAAGTCCGGCTACTCTGGAAACACCATATATTTT. Full variable domain (outside the CDR3, taken from reference TRBV7-2 and TRBJ1-3): GAGVSQSPSNKVTEKGKDVELRCDPISGHTALYWYRQSLGQGLEFLIYFQGNSAPDKSGLPSDRFSAERTGGSVSTLTIQRTQQEDSAVYLCASKSGYSGNTIYFGEGSWLTVV.

This sequence joins TRBV5-6 and TRBJ1-1; a possible D gene is TRBD1 (6 bases). Germline values: CDR1 SGHDT, CDR2 YYEEEE. Trimming pared 2 bases from V and 5 bases from J, leaving 13 bases between. There are 14 residues in the CDR3. CDR3 coding DNA: TGTGCCAGCAGCTTTACAGGGTTGTGGACTGAAGCTTTCTTT. Translating gives CASSFTGLWTEAFF.

The chain uses TRBV5-8 and TRBJ2-7, with a tentative D call TRBD2 (6 bases). Germline V gene data show CDR1 as SGHTS and CDR2 as YDEGEE. This CDR3 spans 12 amino acids. Trimming pared 9 bases from V and 10 bases from J, leaving 20 bases between. CDR3 DNA: TGTGCCATGAGCCCGGGGGTCAGGGCCCAGTACTTC. Amino acids: CAMSPGVRAQYF.

This chain links TRBV6-1 with TRBJ2-7; D is possibly TRBD1 or TRBD2 (7 bases each). This CDR3 region has 13 residues. V lost 6 bases to trimming and J lost 6 bases, with 15 bases between them. Germline lookup yields CDR1 MNHNS and CDR2 SASEGT. The CDR3 DNA reads as TGTGCCAGCAGCCAAACAGGGGAGGGCGAGCAGTACTTC. Residues: CASSQTGEGEQYF.

This clonotype was seen many times. The chain employs TRBV6-2 or TRBV6-3 and TRBJ2-1; possibly TRBD2 for D (5 bases). Germline V gene sequence: CDR1 MNHEY, CDR2 SVGEGT. This CDR3 is built from 17 residues. Trimming shortened V by 2 bases and J by 2 bases, and 16 bases separated the two germline ends. CDR3 protein: CASSYLPVGGTYNEQFF. The DNA for the CDR3 is TGTGCCAGCAGTTACCTTCCAGTAGGAGGTACCTACAATGAGCAGTTCTTC.

A few counts support this clonotype. The CDR3 DNA follows: TGTGCCAGTAGCATTGCAGGGGGCCACCCCTTCGTCGAGCAGTACTTC. Translating gives CASSIAGGHPFVEQYF. The V and J genes are TRBV19 and TRBJ2-7; 8 bases line up with TRBD1. V was pared by 6 bases and J by 6 bases, with 16 bases of the junction left unmatched. This CDR3 contains 16 residues. Germline V gene lookup returns CDR1 LNHDA and CDR2 SQIVND (reference sequence).

The chain is built from TRBV4-1 and TRBJ2-1, with a tentative D call TRBD2 (5 bases). Trimming stripped 1 base from V and 4 bases from J, with 5 bases between. CDR3 length: 13 amino acids. Germline values: CDR1 MGHRA, CDR2 YSYEKL. This CDR3 is CASSQGEYNEQFF. The CDR3 DNA reads TGCGCCAGCAGCCAAGGGGAGTACAATGAGCAGTTCTTC.

V is TRBV4-3 and J is TRBJ2-2; 9 bases are a match to TRBD1. The CDR3 runs 20 residues. The germline V gene encodes CDR1 LGHNA and CDR2 YSLEER. V trimming: 4 bases; J trimming: 2 bases; junction bases outside the gene matches: 17. DNA for the CDR3: TGCGCCAGCAGCCTATATGACAGGGGGAATTTCGAATATAACACCGGGGAGCTGTTTTTT. The encoded protein is CASSLYDRGNFEYNTGELFF.

This clonotype has at least ten counts. The chain combines TRBV10-3 with TRBJ2-2; 7 bases line up with TRBD1. CDR1 and CDR2 from the germline V gene are ENHRY and SYGVKD. The J segment lost 5 bases and the V segment lost 4 bases, leaving 7 bases of the junction unmatched. CDR3 size: 15 residues. The CDR3 sequence: CAISVAGGRTGELFF. The CDR3, as DNA: TGTGCCATCAGTGTGGCAGGGGGTCGGACCGGGGAGCTGTTTTTT.

The genes are TRBV15 and TRBJ2-5, with TRBD1 as a possible D gene (5 bases). Trimming shortened V by 3 bases and J by 1 base, and 12 bases separated the two germline ends. This CDR3 is built from 15 residues. Per the germline V gene, CDR1 is LNHNV and CDR2 is YYDKDF (reference sequence). The CDR3 reads CATSSERQIQETQYF. CDR3 bases: TGTGCCACCAGCAGCGAGAGACAGATCCAAGAGACCCAGTACTTC. The variable domain in full, completed from reference TRBV15 and TRBJ2-5, reads DAMVIQNPRYQVTQFGKPVTLSCSQTLNHNVMYWYQQKSSQAPKLLFHYYDKDFNNEADTPDNFQSRRPNTSFCFLDIRSPGLGDTAMYLCATSSERQIQETQYFGPGTRLLVL.

Many counts were recorded for this clonotype. This chain connects TRBV6-5 to TRBJ2-2; D may correspond to TRBD1 or TRBD2 (5 bases each). V shed 6 bases and J shed 1 base, with 9 bases lying between them. The CDR3 has 14 amino acids. Germline CDR1 reads MNHEY; CDR2 reads SVGAGI. Here the CDR3 reads CASSPGQNTGELFF. The CDR3 coding sequence is TGTGCCAGCAGCCCGGGGCAGAACACCGGGGAGCTGTTTTTT.

This clonotype has only a few counts. This sequence joins TRBV4-3 and TRBJ1-6; 9 bases map to TRBD1. Unmatched junction bases numbered 4, after V lost 3 bases and J lost 7 bases. In germline, CDR1 is LGHNA, CDR2 YSLEER. The CDR3 spans 15 residues. CDR3: CASSHYGQGNSPLHF. The CDR3 nucleotides are TGCGCCAGCAGCCATTACGGACAGGGGAATTCACCCCTCCACTTT.